This note documents a single T cell receptor beta chain sequence. The record originates from a study of tumor-infiltrating lymphocytes in localized non-small cell lung cancer. Study-wide background: Some samples were collected after neoadjuvant chemotherapy; smokers, never-smokers and several histologies were included.

Clones were read by immunoSEQ multiplex PCR, and TCRdb kept only the in-frame ones, dropping some. The sample records about 14,000 clones, about 74% being singletons. There are 15 residues in the CDR3. Unmatched junction bases numbered 8, after V lost 4 bases and J lost 5 bases. Looked up from germline, CDR1 is MNHEY and CDR2 is SMNVEV (reference sequence). This chain joins TRBV27 and TRBJ2-7, with 10 bases lining up with TRBD2. The sequenced sample consisted of lung tumor tissue. This TCR was recovered from a human donor with non-small cell lung cancer. The CDR3 here is CASSSLSGGADEQYF. CDR3 coding DNA: TGTGCCAGCAGTTCCCTCAGCGGGGGGGCCGACGAGCAGTACTTC.